A selection of T cell receptor beta chains follows, all from one sample in a study of T cell responses to AZD1222 COVID-19 vaccine. Using immunoSEQ multiplex PCR, the repertoire was profiled, and TCRdb retains in-frame clones only, with some absent. The sample has 150,000 or so clones; roughly nine tenths are singletons. This material consisted of peripheral blood, taken 28 days after the second AZD1222 dose. The receptors originated from an adult who received the AZD1222 COVID-19 vaccine. Both conserved end residues are part of each CDR3. D genes are given only for firm matches. For some rows the clone size is stated as once, few or many, or as a class when expanded; others skip it.

clone size	D gene	V gene	J gene	CDR3 protein	CDR3 DNA
once	NA	TRBV11-1	TRBJ2-5	CASTSRKETQYF	TGTGCCAGCACCTCTCGAAAAGAGACCCAGTACTTC
NA	NA	TRBV7-2	TRBJ1-4	CASSLIQGLDNEKLFF	TGTGCCAGCAGCTTAATCCAGGGGCTGGATAATGAAAAACTGTTTTTT
NA	NA	TRBV12-3/TRBV12-4	TRBJ1-2	CASTRQGWGGYTF	TGTGCCAGCACAAGGCAGGGGTGGGGTGGCTACACCTTC
NA	NA	TRBV27	TRBJ2-7	CASSLGRASYEQYF	TGTGCCAGCAGTTTAGGCAGGGCCTCCTACGAGCAGTACTTC
once	TRBD1	TRBV19	TRBJ1-2	CASAEQGTLGYTF	TGTGCCAGTGCTGAACAGGGGACTCTCGGCTACACCTTC
NA	TRBD2	TRBV9	TRBJ2-7	CASSGTSGSYEQYF	TGTGCCAGCAGCGGGACTAGTGGGAGCTACGAGCAGTACTTC
NA	TRBD2	TRBV6-1	TRBJ2-7	CASSEALAAARDYF	TGTGCCAGCAGTGAGGCTCTAGCGGCGGCTAGGGATTACTTC
few	NA	TRBV5-1	TRBJ2-5	CASSPPQGGGGETQYF	TGCGCCAGCAGCCCACCGCAGGGGGGGGGAGGAGAGACCCAGTACTTC
once	TRBD1	TRBV3-1/TRBV3-2	TRBJ1-1	CASSPKEGDSLNTEAFF	TGTGCCAGCAGCCCTAAGGAGGGGGACAGTCTTAACACTGAAGCTTTCTTT
once	TRBD2	TRBV5-7	TRBJ2-2	CASSFPGLAGGCWTGELFF	TGTGCCAGCAGCTTTCCGGGACTAGCGGGAGGGTGTTGGACCGGGGAGCTGTTTTTT
once	TRBD1	TRBV7-9	TRBJ1-3	CASSLRTGGAYTIYF	TGTGCCAGCAGCCTACGGACAGGGGGCGCATACACCATATATTTT